This T cell receptor beta chain was sequenced for a study of T cell changes during pregnancy in multiple sclerosis. V was clipped by 6 bases and J by 5 bases, with 11 bases between them. The CDR3 runs to 13 residues. Germline assignment: CDR1 MNHNS and CDR2 SASEGT. Clones were read by immunoSEQ multiplex PCR, and TCRdb kept only the in-frame ones, dropping some. The data show about 59,000 clones, about 90% seen once. This material consisted of peripheral blood, taken in the first trimester of pregnancy. This TCR came from a female donor with multiple sclerosis, enrolled in a pregnancy study. This rearrangement joins TRBV6-1 to TRBJ2-1; D ambiguous. The CDR3, as DNA: TGTGCCAGCAGCCCTAATGAAAACAATGAGCAGTTCTTC. It codes for CASSPNENNEQFF.